The next 26 T cell receptor beta chains were all read from a single sample in a study of cytomegalovirus exposure and HLA in healthy donors. 13 Jbeta primers and 60 Vbeta primers were used for the PCR. Assay used: immunoSEQ multiplex PCR; TCRdb lists only in-frame clones, some missing. This table holds about 200,000 clones, around 78% found once. The sample consisted of PBMCs. The source of these receptors is a young man in good health and CMV-seronegative.

This chain joins TRBV27 and TRBJ1-5, with 9 bases fitting TRBD1. The J segment lost 4 bases and the V segment lost 10 bases, leaving 5 bases of the junction unmatched. The CDR3 totals 13 residues. Germline V gene sequence: CDR1 MNHEY, CDR2 SMNVEV (reference sequence). For the CDR3, the DNA is TGTGCCACCGGACAGGGGTGGAATCAGCCCCAGCATTTT. Translating gives CATGQGWNQPQHF.

This clone is a singleton in its sample. This chain uses TRBV18 with TRBJ1-2, with no clear D. The CDR3 has 14 amino acids. CDR1 and CDR2 from the germline V gene are KGHSH and LQKENI. Trimming left V 2 bases short and J 8 bases short, with 15 bases between. CDR3 bases: TGTGCCAGCTCACCAGACCGGACTTATCGGGGCTACACCTTC. Encoded protein: CASSPDRTYRGYTF.

The CDR3 nucleotides read TGTGCCAGCAGCCTCCCCGAGACAGGGGGCAGTAAAGCTTTCTTT. Translation gives CASSLPETGGSKAFF. J is TRBJ1-1 and V is TRBV6-6; 10 bases are a match to TRBD1. This CDR3 contains 15 residues. V gave up 6 bases and J gave up 9 bases; unmatched junction bases: 13. Germline V gene sequence: CDR1 MNHNY, CDR2 SVGAGI (reference sequence).

The V and J genes are TRBV15 and TRBJ2-2; TRBD1 might be the D (5 bases). Germline V CDR1 and CDR2: LNHNV, YYDKDF (reference sequence). The CDR3 runs to 13 residues. Trimming removed 2 bases from V and 7 bases from J, with 8 bases in between. This chain's CDR3 is CATSRRTNGELFF. The CDR3 nucleotides read TGTGCCACCAGCAGAAGGACAAACGGGGAGCTGTTTTTT.

The count of this clone is one. The V gene is TRBV10-2, the J gene TRBJ2-1, with unresolved D. The germline V gene encodes CDR1 WSHSY and CDR2 SAAADI. V lost 2 bases and J 3 bases, leaving 8 bases between the germline ends. This CDR3 is built from 14 residues. CDR3 sequence: CASSEVANYNEQFF. The CDR3 coding sequence is TGCGCCAGCAGTGAGGTGGCAAACTACAATGAGCAGTTCTTC.

The CDR3 region is CASSPGGINTGELFF. In DNA form, the CDR3 reads TGTGCCAGCAGCCCCGGAGGGATTAACACCGGGGAGCTGTTTTTT. The chain carries TRBV27 and TRBJ2-2, with D tentatively TRBD2 (6 bases). CDR1 MNHEY and CDR2 SMNVEV come from the germline V gene (reference sequence). Trimming took 6 bases from V and 2 from J, leaving 13 bases between them. The CDR3 loop spans 15 amino acids.

The rearrangement links TRBV28 to TRBJ2-7, with 10 bases that match TRBD1. The CDR3 is made up of 16 amino acids. J was trimmed by 7 bases and V by 9 bases; bases with no gene match: 18. Germline values: CDR1 MDHEN, CDR2 SYDVKM. CDR3 residues: CARIDRGLADDGEQYF. The CDR3 nucleotides read TGTGCCAGGATCGACAGGGGGCTAGCGGACGACGGAGAGCAGTACTTC.

V is TRBV7-9 and J is TRBJ2-1, with 9 bases aligning to TRBD2. Germline V CDR1 and CDR2: SEHNR, FQNEAQ (reference sequence). The junction had 11 bases not matched to a gene; V was cut back by 3 bases and J by 5 bases. The CDR3 totals 17 residues. CDR3 protein: CASSLVGAGGPDNEQFF. The CDR3 coding sequence is TGTGCCAGCAGCTTGGTCGGGGCGGGAGGGCCCGACAATGAGCAGTTCTTC.

V is TRBV5-4 and J is TRBJ2-1, with 11 nucleotides matching TRBD2. The CDR3 has 12 amino acids. The V segment lost 4 bases and the J segment 13 bases; nucleotides outside the gene matches: 4. Per germline, CDR1 SGHNT and CDR2 YYREEE (reference sequence). The CDR3 loop is CASSGTSGPQFF. The CDR3 DNA follows: TGTGCCAGCAGCGGGACTAGCGGCCCCCAGTTCTTC.

This clone was detected once. The V and J genes are TRBV5-6 and TRBJ2-3; TRBD2 aligns across 9 bases. J was trimmed by 3 bases and V by 2 bases; bases with no gene match: 1. The CDR3 extends over 14 amino acids. Per germline, CDR1 SGHDT and CDR2 YYEEEE. The CDR3 protein is CASSLAGGTDTQYF. The CDR3 DNA reads as TGTGCCAGCAGCTTAGCGGGAGGTACAGATACGCAGTATTTT.

This clone is a singleton in its sample. The chain couples TRBV5-1 to TRBJ2-3; TRBD1 matches at 7 bases. Germline V lookup: CDR1 SGHRS, CDR2 YFSETQ. The CDR3 has 15 amino acids. V lost 0 bases, J lost 5 bases, and 6 bases stayed unmatched. The CDR3 loop is CASSLVRGLEDTQYF. DNA of the CDR3: TGCGCCAGCAGCTTGGTTAGGGGGCTAGAAGATACGCAGTATTTT.

The gene calls are TRBV9 and TRBJ2-1, with D perhaps TRBD1 (6 bases). Germline V lookup: CDR1 SGDLS, CDR2 YYNGEE. The ends were cut back, 3 bases at V and 0 bases at J, with 13 bases in the middle. There are 16 residues in the CDR3. The CDR3 nucleotides are TGTGCCAGCAGCGCACGACAGGTCAGCTCCTACAATGAGCAGTTCTTC. Its translation: CASSARQVSSYNEQFF. Looking up the rest from reference TRBV9 and TRBJ2-1 gives the full variable domain: DSGVTQTPKHLITATGQRVTLRCSPRSGDLSVYWYQQSLDQGLQFLIQYYNGEERAKGNILERFSAQQFPDLHSELNLSSLELGDSALYFCASSARQVSSYNEQFFGPGTRLTVL.

This chain links TRBV28 with TRBJ1-4, with TRBD1 matching 12 bases. Germline V gene data show CDR1 as MDHEN and CDR2 as SYDVKM. J gave up 0 bases and V 9 bases, and 8 bases lay outside the gene matches. This CDR3 has 17 residues. CDR3 residues: CASLPGQGAPTNEKLFF. The CDR3 bases are TGTGCCAGTTTACCGGGACAGGGGGCACCAACTAATGAAAAACTGTTTTTT. Drawing the rest from reference TRBV28 and TRBJ1-4, the complete variable domain is DVKVTQSSRYLVKRTGEKVFLECVQDMDHENMFWYRQDPGLGLRLIYFSYDVKMKEKGDIPEGYSVSREKKERFSLILESASTNQTSMYLCASLPGQGAPTNEKLFFGSGTQLSVL.

Remarks on this clone: The junction shows a germline mismatch at one end, possibly a read error. Distinct nucleotide sequences in the sample also encode this CDR3. The CDR3 reads CATSREWATGGYTF. CDR3 DNA: TGTGCCACTAGCAGAGAATGGGCTACTGGGGGCTACACCTTC. The gene calls are TRBV15 and TRBJ1-2, with unresolved D. Germline CDR1 reads LNHNV; CDR2 reads YYDKDF (reference sequence). The CDR3 has 14 amino acids.

The chain is built from TRBV5-4 and TRBJ1-2; the D is unclear. This CDR3 is 14 amino acids long. Germline loops: CDR1 SGHNT, CDR2 YYREEE (reference sequence). Trimming removed 4 bases from V and 2 bases from J, with 12 bases in between. CDR3 coding DNA: TGTGCCAGCAGCCCCGAAGGAGGGAACTATGGCTACACCTTC. The encoded protein is CASSPEGGNYGYTF.

The chain employs TRBV7-7 and TRBJ2-1; 15 bases are a match to TRBD2. This CDR3 comprises 17 residues. Germline V lookup: CDR1 SSHAT, CDR2 FNYEAQ (reference sequence). Trimming at V came to 5 bases and at J to 7 bases, leaving 9 bases not matched to a gene. The CDR3 DNA reads as TGTGCCAGCAGCGTATACACCGGGACTAGCGGGAGGAATGAGCAGTTCTTC. This sequence encodes CASSVYTGTSGRNEQFF.

This clone showed up just a few times. The V and J genes are TRBV18 and TRBJ2-3; D possibly corresponds to TRBD1 (7 bases). The germline gives CDR1 KGHSH, CDR2 LQKENI. The CDR3 extends over 15 amino acids. V was shortened by 6 bases and J by 2 bases, with 15 bases between the two germline ends. CDR3 residues: CASSSRGDHTDTQYF. Written as DNA, the CDR3 is TGTGCCAGCTCGTCCAGGGGGGATCACACAGATACGCAGTATTTT.

The chain is built from TRBV7-2 and TRBJ2-1; the match to TRBD2 covers 11 bases. CDR1 and CDR2 (germline): SGHTA, FQGNSA. Trimming at V came to 5 bases and at J to 7 bases, leaving 13 bases not matched to a gene. The CDR3 sequence is 17 residues long. The CDR3 loop reads CASSVTGLAVGQNEQFF. In nucleotides, the CDR3 is TGTGCCAGCAGCGTAACGGGACTAGCGGTGGGACAGAATGAGCAGTTCTTC.

This clone was seen a single time. V gene TRBV5-1 combines with J gene TRBJ2-1; 8 nucleotides match TRBD2. This CDR3 has 14 amino acids. The V segment lost 3 bases and the J segment 6 bases; nucleotides outside the gene matches: 5. Germline assignment: CDR1 SGHRS and CDR2 YFSETQ. The CDR3 sequence: CASSSAGGVNEQFF. The DNA for the CDR3 is TGCGCCAGCAGCTCGGCCGGGGGGGTCAATGAGCAGTTCTTC.

The V call is TRBV6-5, the J call TRBJ1-2, with D possibly being TRBD1 (6 bases). Trimming took 6 bases from V and 5 from J, leaving 16 bases between them. The CDR3 is 14 amino acids. Germline V gives CDR1 MNHEY, CDR2 SVGAGI. CDR3 amino acids: CASRTRGGYYGYTF. The CDR3 nucleotides are TGTGCCAGCAGGACGCGGGGGGGCTATTATGGCTACACCTTC.

This chain connects TRBV29-1 to TRBJ2-5; 9 positions agree with TRBD1. This CDR3 region has 14 residues. Germline values: CDR1 SQVTM, CDR2 ANQGSEA. V shed 5 bases, J shed 0 bases, and the junction held 4 bases outside the gene matches. DNA for the CDR3: TGCAGCGTTCTTGACAGGGGGTACCAAGAGACCCAGTACTTC. Translated: CSVLDRGYQETQYF.

The V call is TRBV21-1, the J call TRBJ1-2; the table gives TRBD1 as D, unverified against the DNA. TRBV21-1 is a known pseudogene. The CDR3 covers 16 residues. This chain's CDR3 is CASSKPVDRYFYGYTF. DNA for the CDR3: TGTGCCAGCAGCAAACCAGTTGACAGATACTTCTATGGCTACACCTTC.

This chain connects TRBV9 to TRBJ2-7; 7 nucleotides line up with TRBD2. CDR3 length: 14 residues. Trimming took 0 bases from V and 5 from J; bases not matched to a gene: 5. Germline assignment: CDR1 SGDLS and CDR2 YYNGEE. CDR3 nucleotides: TGTGCCAGCAGCGTAGCTGGGCGGGAGAACGAGCAGTACTTC. Translation gives CASSVAGRENEQYF.

This clone appeared a few times. The chain is built from TRBV6-5 and TRBJ2-1, with 7 bases aligning to TRBD1. The germline V gene has CDR1 MNHEY and CDR2 SVGAGI. The CDR3 sequence is 12 residues long. V trimming: 6 bases; J trimming: 8 bases; junction bases outside the gene matches: 4. CDR3 nucleotide sequence: TGTGCCAGCAGGACAGGGTTGGATGAGCAGTTCTTC. Amino acid sequence: CASRTGLDEQFF.

The chain recombines TRBV6-1 with TRBJ2-2; D perhaps matches TRBD1 (5 bases). Germline assignment: CDR1 MNHNS and CDR2 SASEGT. The V end lost 7 bases, the J end lost 4 bases, and 16 bases lay between the germline ends. This CDR3 has 15 amino acids. The CDR3 region has the DNA TGTGCCAGCAAAGAGTTAGGGGTGAGCACCGGGGAGCTGTTTTTT. Its protein product is CASKELGVSTGELFF.

This rearrangement joins TRBV30 to TRBJ2-7; TRBD2 matches 9 bases. This CDR3 contains 16 residues. J lost 3 bases, V lost 0 bases, and 9 bases had no gene match. Germline V gene data show CDR1 as GTSNPN and CDR2 as SVGIG (reference sequence). The DNA of the CDR3 is TGTGCCTGGAGTGTACTGGGAGCGGGAGGTGGCTACGAGCAGTACTTC. As protein: CAWSVLGAGGGYEQYF.